The entry below describes one T cell receptor (beta chain). The data belong to a study of sequential checkpoint blockade in melanoma. CDR3 length: 12 residues. From germline, CDR1 is SGHRS and CDR2 YFSETQ. Trimming shortened V by 3 bases and J by 7 bases, and 11 bases separated the two germline ends. TCRdb's copy holds only in-frame clones and misses some; the assay was immunoSEQ multiplex PCR. The sample lists about 19,000 clones, around 67% seen once, with about 20% in the top ten. The treatment: randomized to nivolumab then ipilimumab (arm A) or the reverse (arm B). The sequence derives from a human donor with melanoma. The rearrangement joins TRBV5-1 to TRBJ2-7, with D possibly being TRBD2 (5 bases). The specimen was CD8+ T cells sorted from blood (inferred from file names), collected from a patient given nivolumab and ipilimumab in sequence. CDR3 loop: CASSSIGSEQYF. The CDR3 region has the DNA TGCGCCAGCAGCTCCATAGGGAGTGAGCAGTACTTC.